The 2 T cell receptor beta chains given below trace back to one sample, sequenced in a study of identical twins. A single record per CDR3 protein comes from TCRdb applying MiXCR to the 5' RACE reads. The data hold about 530,000 distinct CDR3 sequences, with more than 20% observed a single time. The sample also formed part of further work on yellow fever vaccine responses in identical twins.

Sequenced sample: CD4+ T cells sorted from blood. The receptor source for this set is a woman in her late teens or twenties in good health.

The chain combines TRBV6-1 with TRBJ1-2, with D hard to call. This CDR3 is built from 14 residues. Looked up from germline, CDR1 is MNHNS and CDR2 is SASEGT. The ends were cut back, 3 bases at V and 8 bases at J, with 16 bases in the middle. The CDR3 DNA reads TGTGCCAGCAGTGAGGGCGACGGCTTGGGGGGCTACACCTTC. Translating gives CASSEGDGLGGYTF.

This clonotype appeared a few times. The chain has TRBV6-2 or TRBV6-3 and TRBJ2-1; D not resolved. V gave up 4 bases and J gave up 12 bases, with 19 bases separating them. From germline, CDR1 is MNHEY and CDR2 SVGEGT. The CDR3 has 14 amino acids. The CDR3 here is CASSSRGPYPGQFF. The CDR3 region has the DNA TGTGCCAGCAGTTCCCGTGGTCCCTACCCTGGGCAGTTCTTC.